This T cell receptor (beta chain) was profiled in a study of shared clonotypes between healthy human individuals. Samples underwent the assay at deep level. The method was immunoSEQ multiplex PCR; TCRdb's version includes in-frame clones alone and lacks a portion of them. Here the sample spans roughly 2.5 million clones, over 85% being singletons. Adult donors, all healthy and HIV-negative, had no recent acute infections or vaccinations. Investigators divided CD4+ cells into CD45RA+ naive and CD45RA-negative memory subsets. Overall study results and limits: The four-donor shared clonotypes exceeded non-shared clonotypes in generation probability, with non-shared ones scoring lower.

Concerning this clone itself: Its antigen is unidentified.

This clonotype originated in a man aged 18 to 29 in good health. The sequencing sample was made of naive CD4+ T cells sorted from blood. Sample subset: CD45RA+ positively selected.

CDR3 residues: CASSPDKGAAEKLFF. CDR3 nucleotides: TGTGCCAGCTCACCAGATAAGGGGGCGGCTGAAAAACTGTTTTTT. The chain is built from TRBV18 and TRBJ1-4, with TRBD1 matching 7 bases. Germline values: CDR1 KGHSH, CDR2 LQKENI. The CDR3 contains 15 residues. V lost 2 bases and J lost 7; bases outside the gene matches: 7. Full variable domain (rest looked up from reference TRBV18 and TRBJ1-4): NAGVMQNPRHLVRRRGQEARLRCSPMKGHSHVYWYRQLPEEGLKFMVYLQKENIIDESGMPKERFSAEFPKEGPSILRIQQVVRGDSAAYFCASSPDKGAAEKLFFGSGTQLSVL.